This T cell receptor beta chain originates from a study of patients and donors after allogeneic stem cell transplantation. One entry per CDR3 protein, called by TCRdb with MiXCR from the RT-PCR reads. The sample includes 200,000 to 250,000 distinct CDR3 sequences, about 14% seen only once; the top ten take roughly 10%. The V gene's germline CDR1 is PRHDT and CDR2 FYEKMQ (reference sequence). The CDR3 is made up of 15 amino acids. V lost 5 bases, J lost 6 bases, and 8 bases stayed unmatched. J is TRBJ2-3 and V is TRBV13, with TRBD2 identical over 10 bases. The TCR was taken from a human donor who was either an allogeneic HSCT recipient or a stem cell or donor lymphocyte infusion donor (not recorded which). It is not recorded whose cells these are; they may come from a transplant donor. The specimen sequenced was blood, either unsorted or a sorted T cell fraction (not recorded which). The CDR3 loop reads CASSATSGSRDTQYF. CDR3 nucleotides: TGTGCCAGCAGCGCGACTAGCGGGTCGCGGGATACGCAGTATTTT. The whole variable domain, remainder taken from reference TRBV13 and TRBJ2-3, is AAGVIQSPRHLIKEKRETATLKCYPIPRHDTVYWYQQGPGQDPQFLISFYEKMQSDKGSIPDRFSAQQFSDYHSELNMSSLELGDSALYFCASSATSGSRDTQYFGPGTRLTVL.